This entry features one T cell receptor beta chain sequence. The antigen is not known. The data derive from a study of cytomegalovirus exposure and HLA in healthy donors. Findings and caveats of the study: It was in a later analysis that TCR association rates were seen to vary by HLA locus, highest for DRB1 and lowest for HLA-C. A few chains tied to CMV proved CMV antigen-specific in vitro.

The PCR contained 60 Vbeta and 13 Jbeta primers. Libraries were prepared by immunoSEQ multiplex PCR; TCRdb keeps only in-frame clonotypes and omits some of them. This listing includes some 120,000 clones. The CDR3 consists of 14 residues. The V segment lost 4 bases and the J segment 7 bases; nucleotides outside the gene matches: 9. The V gene's germline CDR1 is SGHVS and CDR2 FQNEAQ. The sequence was collected from a man aged 35-49 years in good health and CMV-seropositive. Input material: PBMCs. The chain combines TRBV7-8 with TRBJ2-5; 7 bases are shared with TRBD1. CDR3 residues: CASSSDRLAGTQYF. The CDR3 nucleotides are TGTGCCAGCAGCTCGGACAGGTTGGCGGGGACCCAGTACTTC.